The clone carrying this TCR beta chain was counted between two and nine times. Its antigen is as yet unknown. These data are taken from a study of naive and memory T cell subsets. Study results and limitations: Naive and memory subsets had different power law exponents for TCR abundance.

Germline-derived CDR1 and CDR2 are SQVTM and ANQGSEA. V shed 4 bases, J shed 7 bases, and the junction held 9 bases outside the gene matches. The CDR3 contains 13 residues. CD4 T cells were positively selected, then CD8 T cells from the CD4-negative fraction. Two oligonucleotides, mixed equimolar, formed the beta constant-region primer covering TRBC1 and TRBC2. One entry per CDR3 protein, called by TCRdb with MiXCR from the UMI-ligation and nested PCR reads. This repertoire shows 140,000 to 150,000 distinct CDR3 sequences, about 17% found once; its top ten account for more than 0.13%. The specimen sequenced was naive CD4+ T cells from blood. This clonotype was obtained from a human donor in good health. The chain links TRBV29-1 to TRBJ1-1; 7 nucleotides match TRBD1. In nucleotides, the CDR3 is TGCAGCGTTGGAGCAGGACAGGTACTTGAAGCTTTCTTT. This encodes CSVGAGQVLEAFF.